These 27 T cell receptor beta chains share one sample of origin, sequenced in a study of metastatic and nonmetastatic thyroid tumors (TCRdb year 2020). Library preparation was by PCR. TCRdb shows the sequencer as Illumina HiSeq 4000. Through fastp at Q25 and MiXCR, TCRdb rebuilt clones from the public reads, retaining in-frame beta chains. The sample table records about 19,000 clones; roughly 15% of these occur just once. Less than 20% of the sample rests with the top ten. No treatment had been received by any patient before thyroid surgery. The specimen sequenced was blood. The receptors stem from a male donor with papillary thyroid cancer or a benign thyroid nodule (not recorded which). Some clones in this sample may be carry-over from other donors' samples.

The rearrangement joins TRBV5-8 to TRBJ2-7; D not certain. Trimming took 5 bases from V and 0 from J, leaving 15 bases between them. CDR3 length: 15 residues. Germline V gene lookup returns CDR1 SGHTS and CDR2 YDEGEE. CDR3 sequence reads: CASSPGTGGSYEQYV. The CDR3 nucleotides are TGTGCCAGCAGTCCCGGCACGGGCGGCTCCTACGAGCAGTACGTC.

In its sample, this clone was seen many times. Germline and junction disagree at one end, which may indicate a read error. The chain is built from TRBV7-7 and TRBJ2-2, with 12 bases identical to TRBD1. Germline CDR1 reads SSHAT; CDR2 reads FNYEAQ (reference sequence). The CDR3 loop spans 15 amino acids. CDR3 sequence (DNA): TGTGCTAGCAGCCCCGGGACAGGGGGCCCCGGGGAGCTGTTTTTT. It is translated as CASSPGTGGPGELFF.

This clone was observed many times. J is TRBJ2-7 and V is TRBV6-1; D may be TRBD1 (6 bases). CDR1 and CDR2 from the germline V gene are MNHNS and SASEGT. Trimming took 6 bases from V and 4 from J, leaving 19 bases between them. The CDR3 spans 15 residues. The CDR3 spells CASSQDPGHPYEQYF. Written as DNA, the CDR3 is TGTGCCAGCAGCCAGGACCCGGGACACCCATACGAGCAGTACTTC.

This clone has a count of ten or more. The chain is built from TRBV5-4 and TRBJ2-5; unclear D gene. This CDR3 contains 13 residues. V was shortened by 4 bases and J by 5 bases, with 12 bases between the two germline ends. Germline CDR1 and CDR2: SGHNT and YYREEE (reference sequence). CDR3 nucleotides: TGTGCCAGCAGCCTGCGGACCGGGGAGACCCAGTACTTC. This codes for CASSLRTGETQYF.

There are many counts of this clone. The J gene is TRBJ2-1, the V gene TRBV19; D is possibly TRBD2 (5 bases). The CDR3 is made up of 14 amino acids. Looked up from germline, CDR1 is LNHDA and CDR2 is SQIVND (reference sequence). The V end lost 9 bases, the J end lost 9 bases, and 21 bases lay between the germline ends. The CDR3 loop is CASSPGSGWGEQFF. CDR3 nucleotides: TGTGCCAGCTCCCCGGGGAGCGGCTGGGGTGAGCAGTTCTTC.

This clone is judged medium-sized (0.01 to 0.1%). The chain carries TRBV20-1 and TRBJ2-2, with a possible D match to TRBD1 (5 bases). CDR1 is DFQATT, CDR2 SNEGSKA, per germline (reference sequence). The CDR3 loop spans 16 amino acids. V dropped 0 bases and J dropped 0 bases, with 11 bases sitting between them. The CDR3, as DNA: TGCAGTGCTAGAGATCAGGGCATACCGAACACCGGGGAGCTGTTTTTT. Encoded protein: CSARDQGIPNTGELFF.

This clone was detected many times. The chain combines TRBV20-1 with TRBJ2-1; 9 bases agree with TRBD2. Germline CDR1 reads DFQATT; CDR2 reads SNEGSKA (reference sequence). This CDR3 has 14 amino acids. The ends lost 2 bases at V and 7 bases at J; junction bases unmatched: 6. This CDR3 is CSARIRLAENEQFF. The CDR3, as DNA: TGCAGTGCTAGAATCAGACTAGCGGAGAATGAGCAGTTCTTC.

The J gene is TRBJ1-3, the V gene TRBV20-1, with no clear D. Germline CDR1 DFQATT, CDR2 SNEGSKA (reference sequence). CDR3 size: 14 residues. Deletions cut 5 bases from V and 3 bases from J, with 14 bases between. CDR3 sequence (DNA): TGCAGTGCTTGTGATTGGAGGGATGGAAACACCATATATTTT. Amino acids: CSACDWRDGNTIYF.

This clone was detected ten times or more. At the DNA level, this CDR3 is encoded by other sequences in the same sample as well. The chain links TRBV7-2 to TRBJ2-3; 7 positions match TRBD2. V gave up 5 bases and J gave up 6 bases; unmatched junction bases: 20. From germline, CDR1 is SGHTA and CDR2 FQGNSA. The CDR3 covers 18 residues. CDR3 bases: TGTGCCAGCAGCCCTAGGGCTAGCGGTCACGGGAATGCGGATACGCAGTATTTT. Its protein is CASSPRASGHGNADTQYF. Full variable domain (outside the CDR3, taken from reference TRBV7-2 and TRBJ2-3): GAGVSQSPSNKVTEKGKDVELRCDPISGHTALYWYRQSLGQGLEFLIYFQGNSAPDKSGLPSDRFSAERTGGSVSTLTIQRTQQEDSAVYLCASSPRASGHGNADTQYFGPGTRLTVL.

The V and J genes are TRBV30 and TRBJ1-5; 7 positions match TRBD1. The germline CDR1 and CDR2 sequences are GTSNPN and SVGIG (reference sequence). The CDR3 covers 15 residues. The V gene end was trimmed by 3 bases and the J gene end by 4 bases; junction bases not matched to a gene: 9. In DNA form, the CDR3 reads TGTGCCTGGAGGGAAACAGGGGCTATGAATCAGCCCCAGCATTTT. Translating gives CAWRETGAMNQPQHF. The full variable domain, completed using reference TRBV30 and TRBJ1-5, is SQTIHQWPATLVQPVGSPLSLECTVEGTSNPNLYWYRQAAGRGLQLLFYSVGIGQISSEVPQNLSASRPQDRQFILSSKKLLLSDSGFYLCAWRETGAMNQPQHFGDGTRLSIL.

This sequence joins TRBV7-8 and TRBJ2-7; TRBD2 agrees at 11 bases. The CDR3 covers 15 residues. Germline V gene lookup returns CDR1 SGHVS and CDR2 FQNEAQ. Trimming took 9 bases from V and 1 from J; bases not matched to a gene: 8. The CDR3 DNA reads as TGTGCCAGTAACAATAGCGGGAGGGGTTCCTACGAGCAGTACTTC. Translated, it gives CASNNSGRGSYEQYF. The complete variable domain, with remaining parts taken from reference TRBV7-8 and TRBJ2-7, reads GAGVSQSPRYKVAKRGQDVALRCDPISGHVSLFWYQQALGQGPEFLTYFQNEAQLDKSGLPSDRFFAERPEGSVSTLKIQRTQQEDSAVYLCASNNSGRGSYEQYFGPGTRLTVT.

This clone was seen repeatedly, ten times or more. The DNA of the CDR3 is TGTGCCATCAGTGAGTCGGGCAGGCTAGCGGGATCGTATGAGCAGTTCTTC. Its protein is CAISESGRLAGSYEQFF. The rearrangement uses TRBV10-3 and TRBJ2-1; 9 bases map to TRBD2. Germline V CDR1 and CDR2: ENHRY, SYGVKD. The CDR3 loop spans 17 amino acids. V lost 0 bases, J lost 8 bases, and 11 bases stayed unmatched.

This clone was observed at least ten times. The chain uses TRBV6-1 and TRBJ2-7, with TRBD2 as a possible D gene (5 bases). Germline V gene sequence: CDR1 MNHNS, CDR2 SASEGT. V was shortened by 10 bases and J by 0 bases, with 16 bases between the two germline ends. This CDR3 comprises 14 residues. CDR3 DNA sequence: TGTGCCACCCAGTTCGGCCTAGCCTCCTACGAGCAGTACTTC. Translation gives CATQFGLASYEQYF.

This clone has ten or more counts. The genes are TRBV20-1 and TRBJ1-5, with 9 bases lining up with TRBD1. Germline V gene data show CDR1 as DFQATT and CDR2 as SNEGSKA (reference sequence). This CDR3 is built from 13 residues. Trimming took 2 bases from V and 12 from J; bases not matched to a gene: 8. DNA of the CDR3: TGCAGTGCTAGACTACCGGGACAGGGAAACCAGCATTTT. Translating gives CSARLPGQGNQHF.

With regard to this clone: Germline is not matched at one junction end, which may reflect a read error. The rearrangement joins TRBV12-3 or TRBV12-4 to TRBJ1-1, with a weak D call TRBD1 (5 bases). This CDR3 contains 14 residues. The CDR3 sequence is CATSSRELHTEAFF. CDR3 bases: TGTGCCACCAGTAGCAGGGAGCTGCACACTGAAGCCTTCTTT.

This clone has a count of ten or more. The CDR3 region is CAWSRDREDQPQHF. In DNA, the CDR3 is TGTGCCTGGAGTAGGGACAGGGAGGATCAGCCCCAGCATTTT. This chain joins TRBV30 and TRBJ1-5, with 9 bases identical to TRBD1. CDR1 and CDR2 from the germline V gene are GTSNPN and SVGIG (reference sequence). The CDR3 spans 14 residues. V trimming: 2 bases; J trimming: 5 bases; junction bases outside the gene matches: 4.

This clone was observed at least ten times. CDR3 loop: CASSLSSLETQYF. The CDR3 DNA is TGTGCCAGCAGTTTATCTAGTCTGGAGACCCAGTACTTC. J is TRBJ2-5 and V is TRBV28; unclear D gene. Trimming pared 1 base from V and 5 bases from J, leaving 8 bases between. Germline assignment: CDR1 MDHEN and CDR2 SYDVKM. The CDR3 contains 13 residues.

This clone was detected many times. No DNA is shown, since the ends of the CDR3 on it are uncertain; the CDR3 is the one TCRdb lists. CDR3 region: CASILGQLAFF. V and J are TRBV6-1 and TRBJ1-1; the table's D call TRBD1 went unverified against the DNA. CDR1 and CDR2 (germline): MNHNS, SASEGT. The CDR3 totals 11 residues, both ends included.

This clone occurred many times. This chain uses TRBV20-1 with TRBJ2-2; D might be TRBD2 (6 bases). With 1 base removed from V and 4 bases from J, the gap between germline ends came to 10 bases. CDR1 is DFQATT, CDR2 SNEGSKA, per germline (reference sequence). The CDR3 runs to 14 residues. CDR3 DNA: TGCAGTGCTAGAGCGGGAGAGGGCACCGGGGAGCTGTTTTTT. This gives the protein CSARAGEGTGELFF.

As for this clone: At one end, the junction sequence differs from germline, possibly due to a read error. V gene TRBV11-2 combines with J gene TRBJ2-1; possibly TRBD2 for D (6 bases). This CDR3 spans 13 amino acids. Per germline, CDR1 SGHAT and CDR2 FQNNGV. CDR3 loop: CASIPGLYNEHFF. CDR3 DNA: TGTGCCAGCATCCCGGGACTTTACAATGAGCATTTCTTC.

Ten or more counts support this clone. The CDR3 bases are TGTGCCAGCAGGGTGGGTGGGGAACTCATGAACACTGAAGCTTTCTTT. Its protein is CASRVGGELMNTEAFF. This chain connects TRBV28 to TRBJ1-1; D unresolved. Germline CDR1 reads MDHEN; CDR2 reads SYDVKM. With 6 bases removed from V and 0 bases from J, the gap between germline ends came to 17 bases. The CDR3 spans 16 residues.

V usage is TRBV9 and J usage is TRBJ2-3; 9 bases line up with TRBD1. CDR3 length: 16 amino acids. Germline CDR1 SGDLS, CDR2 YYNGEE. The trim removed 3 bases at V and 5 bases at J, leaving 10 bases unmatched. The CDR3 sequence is CASSATPGQGVDTQYF. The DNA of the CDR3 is TGTGCCAGCAGCGCTACACCGGGACAGGGCGTAGATACGCAGTATTTT.

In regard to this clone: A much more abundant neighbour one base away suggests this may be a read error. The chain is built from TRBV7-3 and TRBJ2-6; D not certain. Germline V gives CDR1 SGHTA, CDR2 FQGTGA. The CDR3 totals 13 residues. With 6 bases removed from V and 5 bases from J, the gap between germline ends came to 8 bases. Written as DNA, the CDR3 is TGTGCCAGCAGTGAGGTCAGGGCCAACGTCCTGACTTTC. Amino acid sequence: CASSEVRANVLTF.

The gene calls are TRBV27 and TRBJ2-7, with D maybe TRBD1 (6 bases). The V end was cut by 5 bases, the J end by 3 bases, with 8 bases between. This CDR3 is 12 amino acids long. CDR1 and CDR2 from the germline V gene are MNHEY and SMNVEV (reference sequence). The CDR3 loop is CASSGQIYEQYF. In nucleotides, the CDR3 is TGTGCCAGCAGTGGACAGATCTACGAGCAGTACTTC.

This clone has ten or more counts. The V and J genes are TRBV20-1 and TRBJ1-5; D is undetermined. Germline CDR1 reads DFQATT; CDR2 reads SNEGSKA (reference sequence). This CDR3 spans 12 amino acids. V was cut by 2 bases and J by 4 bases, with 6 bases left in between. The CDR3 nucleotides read TGCAGTGCTAGATCGGGGAATCAGCCCCAGCATTTT. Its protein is CSARSGNQPQHF.

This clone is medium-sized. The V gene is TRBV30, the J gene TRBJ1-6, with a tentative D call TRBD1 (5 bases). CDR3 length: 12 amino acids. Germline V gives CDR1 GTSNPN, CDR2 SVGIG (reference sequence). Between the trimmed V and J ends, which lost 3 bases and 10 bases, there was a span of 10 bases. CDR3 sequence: CAWSRVQSPLHF. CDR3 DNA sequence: TGTGCCTGGAGCAGGGTGCAGTCACCCCTCCACTTT.

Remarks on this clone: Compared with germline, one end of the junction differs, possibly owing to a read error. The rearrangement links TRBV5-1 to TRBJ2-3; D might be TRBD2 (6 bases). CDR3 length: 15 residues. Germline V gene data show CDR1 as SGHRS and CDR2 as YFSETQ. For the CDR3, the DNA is TGCGCCAGCAGCCAACTTAGCGGACTCAGAGATACGCAGTTTTTT. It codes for CASSQLSGLRDTQFF.